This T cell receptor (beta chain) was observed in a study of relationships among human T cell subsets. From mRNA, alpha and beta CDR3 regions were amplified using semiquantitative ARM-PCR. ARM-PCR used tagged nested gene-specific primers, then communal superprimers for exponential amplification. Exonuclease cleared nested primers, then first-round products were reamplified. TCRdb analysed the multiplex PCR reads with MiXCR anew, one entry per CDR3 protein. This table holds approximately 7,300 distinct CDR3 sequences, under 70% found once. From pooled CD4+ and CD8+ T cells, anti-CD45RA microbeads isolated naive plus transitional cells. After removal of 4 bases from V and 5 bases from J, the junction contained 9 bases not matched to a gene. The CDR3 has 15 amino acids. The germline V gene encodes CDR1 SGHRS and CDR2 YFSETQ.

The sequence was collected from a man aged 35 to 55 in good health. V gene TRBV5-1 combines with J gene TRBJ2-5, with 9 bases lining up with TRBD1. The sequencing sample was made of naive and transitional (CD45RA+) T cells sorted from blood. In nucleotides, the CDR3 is TGCGCCAGCAGCGAACAGGGGGCCGGGGGTGAGACCCAGTACTTC. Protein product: CASSEQGAGGETQYF.